This entry lists 7 T cell receptor beta chains sequenced from one sample in a study of beta chain features in type 1 diabetes. General study points: Across all four CD4+ subsets, people with type 1 diabetes showed modestly shorter TCRB CDR3s.

These TCRs are of unknown antigen specificity. Expressed TCRB transcripts got sequenced, as all isolated RNA was reverse transcribed. The method was immunoSEQ multiplex PCR; TCRdb's version includes in-frame clones alone and lacks a portion of them. Of 240,000 or so clones listed, roughly 22% were seen once; the top ten hold around 0.03%. Sequenced: naive CD4+ T cells from blood. These receptors all stem from a woman aged 40 to 50 with type 1 diabetes.

The count of this clone is one. The chain links TRBV7-2 to TRBJ1-1; 8 bases agree with TRBD1. The germline CDR1 and CDR2 sequences are SGHTA and FQGNSA. The CDR3 contains 16 residues. Unmatched junction bases numbered 6, after V lost 3 bases and J lost 0 bases. The CDR3 region has the DNA TGTGCCAGCAGCTTTGTACGGACAGGGATGAACACTGAAGCTTTCTTT. Translation gives CASSFVRTGMNTEAFF.

This clone was seen only a few times. V gene TRBV10-3 combines with J gene TRBJ2-5; 7 bases fit TRBD2. Germline V gene sequence: CDR1 ENHRY, CDR2 SYGVKD. The CDR3 has 13 amino acids. V was pared by 3 bases and J by 9 bases, with 7 bases of the junction left unmatched. CDR3 protein: CAISDDARGAQYF. The CDR3 DNA reads TGTGCCATCAGTGACGACGCCCGGGGGGCCCAGTACTTC.

The chain recombines TRBV29-1 with TRBJ1-4, with D tentatively TRBD1 (5 bases). The germline V gene has CDR1 SQVTM and CDR2 ANQGSEA. V lost 3 bases to trimming and J lost 4 bases, with 9 bases between them. This CDR3 comprises 13 residues. The CDR3 loop reads CSVEPGGNEKLFF. In nucleotides, the CDR3 is TGCAGCGTTGAGCCGGGGGGTAATGAAAAACTGTTTTTT.

This clone was observed a few times. The chain combines TRBV19 with TRBJ1-2; D is undetermined. V was trimmed by 3 bases and J by 2 bases, leaving 4 bases between them. Germline V CDR1 and CDR2: LNHDA, SQIVND (reference sequence). This CDR3 comprises 12 residues. CDR3 protein: CASSMSNYGYTF. The CDR3 DNA reads as TGTGCCAGTAGTATGTCGAACTATGGCTACACCTTC.

The chain couples TRBV7-2 to TRBJ1-1, with a weak D call TRBD1 (6 bases). The germline gives CDR1 SGHTA, CDR2 FQGNSA. V was pared by 8 bases and J by 4 bases, with 14 bases between. The CDR3 totals 13 residues. This chain's CDR3 is CASLRGGGTEAFF. In nucleotides, the CDR3 is TGTGCCAGCCTTAGGGGAGGGGGCACTGAAGCTTTCTTT. Combining the CDR3 with reference TRBV7-2 and TRBJ1-1 gives the whole variable domain GAGVSQSPSNKVTEKGKDVELRCDPISGHTALYWYRQSLGQGLEFLIYFQGNSAPDKSGLPSDRFSAERTGGSVSTLTIQRTQQEDSAVYLCASLRGGGTEAFFGQGTRLTVV.

J is TRBJ2-7 and V is TRBV29-1, with a possible D match to TRBD1 (5 bases). CDR1 is SQVTM and CDR2 is ANQGSEA in the germline V gene. CDR3 length: 12 residues. V was clipped by 7 bases and J by 2 bases, with 12 bases between them. CDR3 nucleotide sequence: TGCAGCGCCTCATGGACAACCTACGAGCAGTACTTC. Translation: CSASWTTYEQYF.

This clone was counted between two and nine times. The chain couples TRBV5-4 to TRBJ2-7; 9 nucleotides line up with TRBD1. V lost 4 bases to trimming and J lost 2 bases; unmatched junction nucleotides: 7. Per germline, CDR1 SGHNT and CDR2 YYREEE (reference sequence). CDR3 length equals 15 residues. The CDR3 coding sequence is TGTGCCAGCAGCACGGGACAGGGAATTACCTACGAGCAGTACTTC. This sequence encodes CASSTGQGITYEQYF.